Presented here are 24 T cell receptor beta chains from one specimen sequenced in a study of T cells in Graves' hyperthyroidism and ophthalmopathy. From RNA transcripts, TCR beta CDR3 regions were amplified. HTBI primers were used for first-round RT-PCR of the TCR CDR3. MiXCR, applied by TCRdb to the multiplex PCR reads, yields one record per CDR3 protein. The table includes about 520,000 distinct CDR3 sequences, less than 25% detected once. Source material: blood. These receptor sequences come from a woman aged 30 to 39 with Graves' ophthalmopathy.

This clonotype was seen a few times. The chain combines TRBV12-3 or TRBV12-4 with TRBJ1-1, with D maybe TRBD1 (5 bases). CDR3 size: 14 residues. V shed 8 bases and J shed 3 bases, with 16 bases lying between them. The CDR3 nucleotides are TGTGCCAGCGGGTCCCGAGAGGGGCACACTGAAGCTTTCTTT. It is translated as CASGSREGHTEAFF.

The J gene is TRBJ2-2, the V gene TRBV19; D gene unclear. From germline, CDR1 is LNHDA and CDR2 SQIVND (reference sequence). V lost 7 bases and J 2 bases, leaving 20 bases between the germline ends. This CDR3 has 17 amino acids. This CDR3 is CASTRSPPVINTGELFF. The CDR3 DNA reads TGTGCCAGTACCCGCTCCCCCCCAGTAATCAACACCGGGGAGCTGTTTTTT.

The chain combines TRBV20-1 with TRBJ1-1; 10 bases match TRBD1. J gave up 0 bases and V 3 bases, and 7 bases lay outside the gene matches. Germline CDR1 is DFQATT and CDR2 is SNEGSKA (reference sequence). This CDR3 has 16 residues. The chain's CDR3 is CSASPPTGGMNTEAFF. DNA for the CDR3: TGCAGTGCTAGCCCCCCGACAGGGGGCATGAACACTGAAGCTTTCTTT.

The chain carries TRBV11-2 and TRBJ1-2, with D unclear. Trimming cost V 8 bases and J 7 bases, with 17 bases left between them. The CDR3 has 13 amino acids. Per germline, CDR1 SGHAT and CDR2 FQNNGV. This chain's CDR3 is CASSLSGPPGYTF. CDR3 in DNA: TGTGCCAGCTCCCTGTCGGGCCCTCCTGGCTACACCTTC.

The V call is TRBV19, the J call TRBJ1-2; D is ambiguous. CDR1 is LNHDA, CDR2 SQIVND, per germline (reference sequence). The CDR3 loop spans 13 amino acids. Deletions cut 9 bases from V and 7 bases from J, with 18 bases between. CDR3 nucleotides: TGTGCCAGCAGTTTCGAAACCCTGGGTGGCTACACCTTC. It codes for CASSFETLGGYTF.

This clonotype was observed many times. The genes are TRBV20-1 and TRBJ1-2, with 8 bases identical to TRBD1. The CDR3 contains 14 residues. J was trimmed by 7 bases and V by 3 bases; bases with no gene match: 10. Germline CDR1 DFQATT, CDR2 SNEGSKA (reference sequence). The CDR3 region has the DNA TGCAGTGCTAGTCAGGCAGGGGGCGTGATTGGCTACACCTTC. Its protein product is CSASQAGGVIGYTF.

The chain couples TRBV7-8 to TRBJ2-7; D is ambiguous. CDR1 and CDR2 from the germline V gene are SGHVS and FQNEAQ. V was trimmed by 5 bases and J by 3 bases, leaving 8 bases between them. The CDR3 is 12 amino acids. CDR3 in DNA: TGTGCCAGCAGCCCCATAAGCTACGAGCAGTACTTC. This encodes CASSPISYEQYF.

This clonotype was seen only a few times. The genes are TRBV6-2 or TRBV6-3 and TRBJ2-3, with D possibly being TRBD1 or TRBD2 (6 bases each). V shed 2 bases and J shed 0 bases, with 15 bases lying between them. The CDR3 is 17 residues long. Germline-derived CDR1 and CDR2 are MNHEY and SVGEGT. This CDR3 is CASSYVGGRPSTDTQYF. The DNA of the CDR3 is TGTGCCAGCAGTTACGTGGGGGGCCGGCCTAGCACAGATACGCAGTATTTT.

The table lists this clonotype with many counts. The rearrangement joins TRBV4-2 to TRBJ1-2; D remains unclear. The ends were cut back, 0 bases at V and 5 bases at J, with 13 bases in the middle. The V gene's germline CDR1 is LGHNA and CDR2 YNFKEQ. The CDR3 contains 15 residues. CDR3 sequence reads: CASSQDRDLGYGYTF. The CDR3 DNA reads TGTGCCAGCAGCCAAGATAGGGATTTGGGGTATGGCTACACCTTC.

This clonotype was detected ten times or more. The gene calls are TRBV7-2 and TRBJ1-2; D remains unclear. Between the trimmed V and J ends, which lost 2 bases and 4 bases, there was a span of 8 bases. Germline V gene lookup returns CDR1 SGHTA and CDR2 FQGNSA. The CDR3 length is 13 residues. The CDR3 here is CASSLPPSYGYTF. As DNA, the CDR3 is TGTGCCAGCAGCTTACCCCCTTCCTATGGCTACACCTTC.

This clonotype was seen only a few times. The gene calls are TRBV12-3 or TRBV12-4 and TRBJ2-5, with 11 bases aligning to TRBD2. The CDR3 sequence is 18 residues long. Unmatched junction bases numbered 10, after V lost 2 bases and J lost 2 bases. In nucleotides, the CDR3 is TGTGCCAGCAGTTTAAGGGCTAGCGGGAGGTTGGGGCAAGAGACCCAGTACTTC. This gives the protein CASSLRASGRLGQETQYF.

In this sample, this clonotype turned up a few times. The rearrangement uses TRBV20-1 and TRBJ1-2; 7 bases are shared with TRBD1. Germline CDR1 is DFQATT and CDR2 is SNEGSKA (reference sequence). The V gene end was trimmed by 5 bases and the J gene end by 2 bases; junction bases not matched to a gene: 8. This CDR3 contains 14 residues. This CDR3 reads CSAPKTGLNYGYTF. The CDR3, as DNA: TGCAGTGCTCCTAAGACAGGGCTCAACTATGGCTACACCTTC.

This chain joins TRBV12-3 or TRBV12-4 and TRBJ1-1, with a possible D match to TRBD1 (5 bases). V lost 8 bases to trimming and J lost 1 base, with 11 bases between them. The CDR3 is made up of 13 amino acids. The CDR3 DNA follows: TGTGCCAGCTGTACAGGAACGAACACTGAAGCTTTCTTT. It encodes CASCTGTNTEAFF.

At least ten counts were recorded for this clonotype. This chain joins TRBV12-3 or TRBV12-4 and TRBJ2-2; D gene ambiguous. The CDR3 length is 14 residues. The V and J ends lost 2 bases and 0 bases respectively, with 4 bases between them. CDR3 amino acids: CASSLQTNTGELFF. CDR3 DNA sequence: TGTGCCAGCAGTTTACAGACGAACACCGGGGAGCTGTTTTTT.

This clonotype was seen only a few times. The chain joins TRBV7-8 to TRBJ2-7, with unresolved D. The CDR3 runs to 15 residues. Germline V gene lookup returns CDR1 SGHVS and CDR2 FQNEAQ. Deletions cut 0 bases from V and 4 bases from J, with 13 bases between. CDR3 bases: TGTGCCAGCAGCTTAGCGTCGGGTATGGGGTACGAGCAGTACTTC. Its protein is CASSLASGMGYEQYF.

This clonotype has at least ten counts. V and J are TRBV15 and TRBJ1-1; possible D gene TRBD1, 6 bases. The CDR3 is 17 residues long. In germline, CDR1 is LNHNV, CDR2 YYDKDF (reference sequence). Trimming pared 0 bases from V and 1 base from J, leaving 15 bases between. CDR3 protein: CATSRDLGGSENTEAFF. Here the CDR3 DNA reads TGTGCCACCAGCAGAGATCTTGGGGGCAGTGAGAACACTGAAGCTTTCTTT.

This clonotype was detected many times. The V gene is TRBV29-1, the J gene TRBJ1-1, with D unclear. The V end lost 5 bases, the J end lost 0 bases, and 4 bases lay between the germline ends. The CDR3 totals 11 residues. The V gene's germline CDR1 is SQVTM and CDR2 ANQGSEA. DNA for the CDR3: TGCAGCGTTTTGATGAACACTGAAGCTTTCTTT. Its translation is CSVLMNTEAFF. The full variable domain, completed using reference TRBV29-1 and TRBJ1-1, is SAVISQKPSRDICQRGTSLTIQCQVDSQVTMMFWYRQQPGQSLTLIATANQGSEATYESGFVIDKFPISRPNLTFSTLTVSNMSPEDSSIYLCSVLMNTEAFFGQGTRLTVV.

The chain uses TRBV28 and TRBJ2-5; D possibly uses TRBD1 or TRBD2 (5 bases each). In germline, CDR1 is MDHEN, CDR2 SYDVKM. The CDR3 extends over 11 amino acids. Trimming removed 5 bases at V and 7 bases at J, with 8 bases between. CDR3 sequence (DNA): TGTGCCAGCAGTGGGGACGGGACCCAGTACTTC. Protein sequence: CASSGDGTQYF. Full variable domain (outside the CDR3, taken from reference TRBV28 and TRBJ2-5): DVKVTQSSRYLVKRTGEKVFLECVQDMDHENMFWYRQDPGLGLRLIYFSYDVKMKEKGDIPEGYSVSREKKERFSLILESASTNQTSMYLCASSGDGTQYFGPGTRLLVL.

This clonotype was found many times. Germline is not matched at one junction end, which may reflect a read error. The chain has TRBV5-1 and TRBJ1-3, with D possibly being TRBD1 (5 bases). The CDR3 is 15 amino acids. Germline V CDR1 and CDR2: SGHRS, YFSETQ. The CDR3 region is CASSLGGDPGNTIYF. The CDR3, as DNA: TGTGCCAGCAGCTTAGGAGGGGATCCTGGAAACACCATATATTTT.

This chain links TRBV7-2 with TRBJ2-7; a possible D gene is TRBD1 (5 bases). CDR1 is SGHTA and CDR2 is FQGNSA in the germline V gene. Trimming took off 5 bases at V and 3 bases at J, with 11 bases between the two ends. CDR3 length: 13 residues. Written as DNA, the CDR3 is TGTGCCAGCAGCACCTTCAGGGACTACGAGCAGTACTTC. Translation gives CASSTFRDYEQYF.

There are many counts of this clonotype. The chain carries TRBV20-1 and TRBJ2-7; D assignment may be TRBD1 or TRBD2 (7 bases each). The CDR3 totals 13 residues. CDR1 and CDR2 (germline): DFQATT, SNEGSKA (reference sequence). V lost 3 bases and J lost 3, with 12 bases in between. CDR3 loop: CSARAGGGYEQYF. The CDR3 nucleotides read TGCAGTGCTAGGGCAGGGGGGGGCTACGAGCAGTACTTC.

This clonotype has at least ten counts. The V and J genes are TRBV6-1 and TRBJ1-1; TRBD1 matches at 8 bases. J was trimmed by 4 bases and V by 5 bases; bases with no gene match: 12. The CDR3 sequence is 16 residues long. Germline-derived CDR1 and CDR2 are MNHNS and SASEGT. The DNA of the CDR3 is TGTGCCAGCAGTCGAACCCGGACAGGGCCCGCCACTGAAGCTTTCTTT. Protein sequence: CASSRTRTGPATEAFF.

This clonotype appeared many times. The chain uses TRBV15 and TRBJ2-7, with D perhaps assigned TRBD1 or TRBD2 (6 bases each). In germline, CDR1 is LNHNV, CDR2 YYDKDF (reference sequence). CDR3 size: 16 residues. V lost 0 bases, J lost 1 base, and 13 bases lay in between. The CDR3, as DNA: TGTGCCACCAGCAGAGAAAGGGGGGACGTTTCCTACGAGCAGTACTTC. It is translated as CATSRERGDVSYEQYF.

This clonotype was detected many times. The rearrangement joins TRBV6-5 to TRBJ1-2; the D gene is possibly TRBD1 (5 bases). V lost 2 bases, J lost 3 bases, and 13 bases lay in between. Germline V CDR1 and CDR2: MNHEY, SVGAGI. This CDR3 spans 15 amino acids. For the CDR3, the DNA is TGTGCCAGCAGTTACGGGGACGGAGGGGACTATGGCTACACCTTC. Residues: CASSYGDGGDYGYTF.